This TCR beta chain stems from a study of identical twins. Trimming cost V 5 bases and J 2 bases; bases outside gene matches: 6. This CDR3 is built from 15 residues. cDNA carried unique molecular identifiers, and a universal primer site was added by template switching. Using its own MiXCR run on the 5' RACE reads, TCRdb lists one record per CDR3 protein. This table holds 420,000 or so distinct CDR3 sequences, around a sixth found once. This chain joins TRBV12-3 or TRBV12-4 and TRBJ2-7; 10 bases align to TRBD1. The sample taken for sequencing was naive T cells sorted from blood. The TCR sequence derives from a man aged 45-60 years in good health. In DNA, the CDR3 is TGTGCCAGCAGTCCACCGACAGGGGGCCCCTACGAGCAGTACTTC. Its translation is CASSPPTGGPYEQYF.